This is a list of T cell receptor beta chains from one sample in a study of cytomegalovirus exposure and HLA in healthy donors. Data came from immunoSEQ multiplex PCR; TCRdb stores just in-frame clones and leaves some out. The repertoire has about 140,000 clones, over 60% of them found once; the top ten carry 2.5% to 3.5%. The sample consisted of PBMCs. The receptors come from a man aged 35-49 years in good health and CMV-seronegative. The CDR3 runs from the conserved cysteine through the conserved F or W. Fields, in order: clone size, V gene, J gene, D gene, CDR3 DNA, CDR3 protein. D genes are given only for firm matches. The size of a clone is reported for some rows only, either as once, few or many, or as a class for expanded clones.

abundance: NA
v_gene: TRBV5-4
j_gene: TRBJ2-7
d_gene: NA
CDR3nt: TGTGCCAGCAGCTTCCGTCAGGTTGGGTCTGAGGAGCAGTACTTC
CDR3aa: CASSFRQVGSEEQYF

abundance: NA
v_gene: TRBV7-2
j_gene: TRBJ2-1
d_gene: TRBD2
CDR3nt: TGTGCCAGCAGCTTAATGTCCCAGCGGGGGGGCAGTAGTTCGTTCTTC
CDR3aa: CASSLMSQRGGSSSFF

abundance: NA
v_gene: TRBV28
j_gene: TRBJ2-1
d_gene: NA
CDR3nt: TGTGCCAGCACTACGGCAGGGGTAGGAGCGGTAGGACCGTGGGAGCAGTTCTTC
CDR3aa: CASTTAGVGAVGPWEQFF

abundance: NA
v_gene: TRBV7-9
j_gene: TRBJ1-2
d_gene: TRBD1
CDR3nt: TGTGCCAGCAGTGCAGGGGGCAGTGGCTACACCTTC
CDR3aa: CASSAGGSGYTF

abundance: NA
v_gene: TRBV5-1
j_gene: TRBJ2-1
d_gene: NA
CDR3nt: TGCGCCAGCAGCTTGACTTTAGCACTTGAGCAGTTCTTC
CDR3aa: CASSLTLALEQFF

abundance: NA
v_gene: TRBV11-2
j_gene: TRBJ1-1
d_gene: NA
CDR3nt: TGTGCCAGCAGCTTAGGGGGCCAGGGGACTGAAGCTTTCTTT
CDR3aa: CASSLGGQGTEAFF

abundance: NA
v_gene: TRBV9
j_gene: TRBJ1-1
d_gene: TRBD1
CDR3nt: TGTGCCAGCACGCCGGGACAGGAAAACACTGAAGCTTTCTTT
CDR3aa: CASTPGQENTEAFF

abundance: once
v_gene: TRBV4-3
j_gene: TRBJ1-4
d_gene: NA
CDR3nt: TGCGCCAGCAGCCAAGATTTAACACAGAATGAAAAACTGTTTTTT
CDR3aa: CASSQDLTQNEKLFF

abundance: NA
v_gene: TRBV7-2
j_gene: TRBJ2-5
d_gene: TRBD2
CDR3nt: TGTGCCAGCAGCTCCCTACTAGCGCCGCAAGAGACCCAGTACTTC
CDR3aa: CASSSLLAPQETQYF

abundance: NA
v_gene: TRBV6-1
j_gene: TRBJ2-7
d_gene: TRBD2
CDR3nt: TGTGCCAGCAGTGAAACGGGACTAGCGGGAGCCTACGAGCAGTACTTC
CDR3aa: CASSETGLAGAYEQYF

abundance: NA
v_gene: TRBV19
j_gene: TRBJ1-3
d_gene: TRBD1
CDR3nt: TGTGCCAGTAGAAAGGGACAGAGCTCTGGAAACACCATATATTTT
CDR3aa: CASRKGQSSGNTIYF

abundance: once
v_gene: TRBV29-1
j_gene: TRBJ1-2
d_gene: NA
CDR3nt: TGCAGCGTTGGGTCAGGGCACTATGGCTACACCTTC
CDR3aa: CSVGSGHYGYTF

abundance: NA
v_gene: TRBV29-1
j_gene: TRBJ2-3
d_gene: TRBD2
CDR3nt: TGCAGCGTTGAATCGATTAGCGGGTCCGATGGGGGAACAGATACGCAGTATTTT
CDR3aa: CSVESISGSDGGTDTQYF

abundance: NA
v_gene: TRBV6-5
j_gene: TRBJ2-2
d_gene: NA
CDR3nt: TGTGCCAGCAGTTCCTCTCCTCCGGGACACCTTTCGAGGCTGTTTTTT
CDR3aa: CASSSSPPGHLSRLFF

abundance: NA
v_gene: TRBV20-1
j_gene: TRBJ1-2
d_gene: NA
CDR3nt: TGCAGTGTCGCGGGGAACTATGGCTACACCTTC
CDR3aa: CSVAGNYGYTF